This T cell receptor beta chain was sequenced in a study of blood T cell repertoires in COVID-19. Study-level information: There were acute and convalescent COVID-19 samples, and they came from the United States, Italy and Spain. The cDNA or gDNA used as material had been derived from T cells, B-cell-depleted T cells, or PBMCs.

The protocol was immunoSEQ multiplex PCR, while the TCRdb copy is restricted to in-frame clones and leaves out a portion. The sample has hundreds of thousands of clones; approximately 90% are singletons. Patients in Seattle were enrolled during active infection, then followed longitudinally. The sample comprised peripheral blood. The receptor was derived from a man aged 60-69 years with COVID-19, enrolled during active disease.

DNA of the CDR3: TGCGCCAGCAGCGCTACAGAGACTAGCTCTCCCTCCGAGCAGTACTTC. Translating gives CASSATETSSPSEQYF. The chain has TRBV5-1 and TRBJ2-7, with 7 bases fitting TRBD2. After removal of 4 bases from V and 6 bases from J, the junction contained 16 bases not matched to a gene. CDR3 size: 16 residues. CDR1 and CDR2 from the germline V gene are SGHRS and YFSETQ.